This TCR beta chain was recorded in a study of beta chain features in type 1 diabetes. The CDR3 contains 16 residues. V was cut by 0 bases and J by 5 bases, with 15 bases left in between. Looked up from germline, CDR1 is SGDLS and CDR2 is YYNGEE. cDNA synthesis used the whole RNA isolate, giving expressed TCRB sequences. Assay: immunoSEQ multiplex PCR; the TCRdb copy retains only in-frame clones and omits some. Seen here are 900,000 or so clones, roughly a sixth observed once, and the top ten hold about 0.02%. The chain employs TRBV9 and TRBJ2-1, with D perhaps TRBD1 or TRBD2 (5 bases each). This receptor was taken from a woman between 18 and 29 years old in good health. Material: naive CD4+ T cells from blood. CDR3 in DNA: TGTGCCAGCAGCGTAGCCTTAAGGGGAGTCCACAATGAGCAGTTCTTC. Translation: CASSVALRGVHNEQFF.